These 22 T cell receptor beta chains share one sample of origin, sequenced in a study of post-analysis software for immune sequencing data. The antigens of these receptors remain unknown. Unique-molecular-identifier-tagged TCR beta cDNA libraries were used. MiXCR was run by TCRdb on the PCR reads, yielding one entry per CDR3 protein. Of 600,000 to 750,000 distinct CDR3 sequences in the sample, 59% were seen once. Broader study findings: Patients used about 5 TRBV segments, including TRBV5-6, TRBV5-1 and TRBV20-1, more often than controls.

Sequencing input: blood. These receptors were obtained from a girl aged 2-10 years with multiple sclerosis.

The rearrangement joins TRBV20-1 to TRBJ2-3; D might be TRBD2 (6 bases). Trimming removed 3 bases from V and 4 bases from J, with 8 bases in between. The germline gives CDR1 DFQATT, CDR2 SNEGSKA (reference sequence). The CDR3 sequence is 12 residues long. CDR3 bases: TGCAGTGCTAGGTCGGGAGCAGATACGCAGTATTTT. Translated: CSARSGADTQYF.

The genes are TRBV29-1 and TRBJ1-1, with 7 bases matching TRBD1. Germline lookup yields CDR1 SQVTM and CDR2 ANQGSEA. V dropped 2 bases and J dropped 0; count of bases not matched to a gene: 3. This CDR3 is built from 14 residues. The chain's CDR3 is CSVERGTVNTEAFF. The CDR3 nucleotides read TGCAGCGTTGAACGGGGGACAGTGAACACTGAAGCTTTCTTT. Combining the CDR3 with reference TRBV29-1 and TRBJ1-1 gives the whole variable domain SAVISQKPSRDICQRGTSLTIQCQVDSQVTMMFWYRQQPGQSLTLIATANQGSEATYESGFVIDKFPISRPNLTFSTLTVSNMSPEDSSIYLCSVERGTVNTEAFFGQGTRLTVV.

The CDR3 region has the DNA TGCAGTGCTAGCCCCGGCCGGGGAAGCTACGAGCAGTACTTC. Protein sequence: CSASPGRGSYEQYF. The chain links TRBV20-1 to TRBJ2-7; D is perhaps TRBD2 (5 bases). Trimming shortened V by 3 bases and J by 3 bases, and 15 bases separated the two germline ends. Looked up from germline, CDR1 is DFQATT and CDR2 is SNEGSKA (reference sequence). This CDR3 spans 14 amino acids.

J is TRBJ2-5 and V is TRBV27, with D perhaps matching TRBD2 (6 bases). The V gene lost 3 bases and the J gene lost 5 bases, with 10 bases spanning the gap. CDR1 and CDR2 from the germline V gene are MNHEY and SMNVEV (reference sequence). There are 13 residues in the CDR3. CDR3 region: CASSLFGGETQYF. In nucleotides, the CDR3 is TGTGCCAGCAGTTTGTTTGGGGGGGAGACCCAGTACTTC.

This chain's CDR3 is CASSLSGDVVETQYF. The CDR3, as DNA: TGTGCCAGCAGCTTAAGCGGGGACGTTGTAGAGACCCAGTACTTC. The J gene is TRBJ2-5, the V gene TRBV7-2, with TRBD2 identical over 7 bases. CDR1 and CDR2 from the germline V gene are SGHTA and FQGNSA. The CDR3 consists of 15 residues. After removal of 2 bases from V and 4 bases from J, the junction contained 7 bases not matched to a gene.

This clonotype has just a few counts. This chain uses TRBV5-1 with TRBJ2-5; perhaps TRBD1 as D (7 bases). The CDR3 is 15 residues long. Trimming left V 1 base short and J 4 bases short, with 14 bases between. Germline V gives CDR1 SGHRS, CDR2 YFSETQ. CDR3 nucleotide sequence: TGCGCCAGCAGCTTGAGTGGCAGGGGGGCAGAGACCCAGTACTTC. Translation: CASSLSGRGAETQYF. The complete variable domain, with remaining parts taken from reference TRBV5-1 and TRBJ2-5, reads KAGVTQTPRYLIKTRGQQVTLSCSPISGHRSVSWYQQTPGQGLQFLFEYFSETQRNKGNFPGRFSGRQFSNSRSEMNVSTLELGDSALYLCASSLSGRGAETQYFGPGTRLLVL.

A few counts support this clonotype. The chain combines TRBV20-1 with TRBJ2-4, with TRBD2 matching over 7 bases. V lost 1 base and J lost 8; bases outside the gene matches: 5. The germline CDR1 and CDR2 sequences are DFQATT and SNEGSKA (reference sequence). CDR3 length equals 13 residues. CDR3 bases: TGCAGTGCTAGAGGGCGGGGGAGCGACATTCAGTACTTC. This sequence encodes CSARGRGSDIQYF.

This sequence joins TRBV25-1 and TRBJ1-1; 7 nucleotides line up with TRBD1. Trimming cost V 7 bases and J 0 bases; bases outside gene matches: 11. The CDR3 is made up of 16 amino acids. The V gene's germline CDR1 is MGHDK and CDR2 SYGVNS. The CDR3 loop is CASTPGGAIVNTEAFF. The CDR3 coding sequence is TGTGCCAGCACCCCAGGGGGGGCAATCGTGAACACTGAAGCTTTCTTT.

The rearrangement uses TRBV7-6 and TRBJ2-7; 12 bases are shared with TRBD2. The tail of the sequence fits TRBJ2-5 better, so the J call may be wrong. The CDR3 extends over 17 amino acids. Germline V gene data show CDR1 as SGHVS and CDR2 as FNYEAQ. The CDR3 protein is CASSLLAGGKFQETQYF. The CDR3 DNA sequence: TGTGCCAGCAGCCTCCTAGCGGGGGGGAAGTTCCAAGAGACCCAGTACTTC.

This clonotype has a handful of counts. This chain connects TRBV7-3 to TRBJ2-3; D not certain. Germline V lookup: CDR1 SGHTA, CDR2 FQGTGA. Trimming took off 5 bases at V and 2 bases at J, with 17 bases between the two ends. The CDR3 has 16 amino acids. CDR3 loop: CASSARKGRNTDTQYF. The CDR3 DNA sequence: TGTGCCAGCAGCGCCCGAAAGGGCCGAAACACAGATACGCAGTATTTT.

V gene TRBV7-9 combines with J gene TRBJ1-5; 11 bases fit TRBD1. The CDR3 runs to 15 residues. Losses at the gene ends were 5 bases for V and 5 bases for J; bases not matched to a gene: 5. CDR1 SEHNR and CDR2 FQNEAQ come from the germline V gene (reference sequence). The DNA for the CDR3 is TGTGCCAGCAGCCCGGGACAGGGGGACGATCAGCCCCAGCATTTT. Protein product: CASSPGQGDDQPQHF.

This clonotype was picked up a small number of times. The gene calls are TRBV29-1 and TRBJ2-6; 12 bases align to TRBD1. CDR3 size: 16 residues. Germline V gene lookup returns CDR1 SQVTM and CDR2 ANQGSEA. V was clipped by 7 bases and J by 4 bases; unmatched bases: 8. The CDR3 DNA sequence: TGCAGCGCCTTGGGACAGGGGGCATCAGGGGCCAACGTCCTGACTTTC. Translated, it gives CSALGQGASGANVLTF.

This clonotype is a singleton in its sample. The CDR3 is CASSLADGSMNTEAFF. Written as DNA, the CDR3 is TGCGCCAGCAGCTTGGCGGACGGATCTATGAACACTGAAGCTTTCTTT. V usage is TRBV5-1 and J usage is TRBJ1-1; D unresolved. Trimming cost V 0 bases and J 0 bases, with 12 bases left between them. This CDR3 contains 16 residues. Germline CDR1 reads SGHRS; CDR2 reads YFSETQ.

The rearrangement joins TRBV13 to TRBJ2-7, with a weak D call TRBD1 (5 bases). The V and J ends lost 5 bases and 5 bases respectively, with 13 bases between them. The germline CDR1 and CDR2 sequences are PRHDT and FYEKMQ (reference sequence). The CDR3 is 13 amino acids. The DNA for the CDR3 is TGTGCCAGCAGCCTAACAGGTCCGGACGAGCAGTACTTC. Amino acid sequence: CASSLTGPDEQYF.

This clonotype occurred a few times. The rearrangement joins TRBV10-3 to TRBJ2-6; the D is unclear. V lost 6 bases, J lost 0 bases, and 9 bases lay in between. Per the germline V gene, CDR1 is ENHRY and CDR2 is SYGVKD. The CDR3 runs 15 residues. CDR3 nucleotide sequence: TGTGCCATCAGCTTAGACCCCTCTGGGGCCAACGTCCTGACTTTC. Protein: CAISLDPSGANVLTF.

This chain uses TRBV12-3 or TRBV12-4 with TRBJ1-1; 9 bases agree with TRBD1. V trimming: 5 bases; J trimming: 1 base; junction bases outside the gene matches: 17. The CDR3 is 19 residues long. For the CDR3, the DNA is TGTGCCAGCAGTCCCCGGACAGGGGTCGTTGGGTGGCCGAACACTGAAGCTTTCTTT. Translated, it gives CASSPRTGVVGWPNTEAFF.

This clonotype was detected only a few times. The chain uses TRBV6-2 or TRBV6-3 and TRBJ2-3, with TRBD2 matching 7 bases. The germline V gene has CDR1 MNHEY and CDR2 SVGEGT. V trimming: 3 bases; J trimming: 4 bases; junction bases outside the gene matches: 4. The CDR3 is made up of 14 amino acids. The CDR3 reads CASSYGGGADTQYF. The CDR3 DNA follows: TGTGCCAGCAGTTATGGCGGGGGAGCAGATACGCAGTATTTT.

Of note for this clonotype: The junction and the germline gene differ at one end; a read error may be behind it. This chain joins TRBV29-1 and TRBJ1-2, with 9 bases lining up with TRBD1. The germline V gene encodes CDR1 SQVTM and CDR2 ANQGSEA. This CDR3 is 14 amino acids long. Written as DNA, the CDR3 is TGCAGCGTTGAAGATCCCCGGACAGGGGATGGCCACACCTTC. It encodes CSVEDPRTGDGHTF.

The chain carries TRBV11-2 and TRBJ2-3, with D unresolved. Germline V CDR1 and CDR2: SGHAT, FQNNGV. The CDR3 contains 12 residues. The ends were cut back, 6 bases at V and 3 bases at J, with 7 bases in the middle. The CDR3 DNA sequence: TGTGCCAGCAGGATGAGTACAGATACGCAGTATTTT. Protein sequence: CASRMSTDTQYF.

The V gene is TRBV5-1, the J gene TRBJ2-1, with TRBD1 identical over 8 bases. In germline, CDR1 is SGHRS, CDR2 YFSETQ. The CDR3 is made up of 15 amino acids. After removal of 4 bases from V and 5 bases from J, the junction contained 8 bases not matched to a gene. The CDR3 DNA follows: TGCGCCAGCAGCCCCCGGACAGGGACGAACAATGAGCAGTTCTTC. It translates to CASSPRTGTNNEQFF.

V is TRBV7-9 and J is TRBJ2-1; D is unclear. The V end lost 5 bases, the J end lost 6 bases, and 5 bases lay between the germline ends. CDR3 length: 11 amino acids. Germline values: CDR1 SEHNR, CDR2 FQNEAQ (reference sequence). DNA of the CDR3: TGTGCCAGCAGCGTGATCAATGAGCAGTTCTTC. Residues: CASSVINEQFF. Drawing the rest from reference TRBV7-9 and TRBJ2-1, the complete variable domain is DTGVSQNPRHKITKRGQNVTFRCDPISEHNRLYWYRQTLGQGPEFLTYFQNEAQLEKSRLLSDRFSAERPKGSFSTLEIQRTEQGDSAMYLCASSVINEQFFGPGTRLTVL.

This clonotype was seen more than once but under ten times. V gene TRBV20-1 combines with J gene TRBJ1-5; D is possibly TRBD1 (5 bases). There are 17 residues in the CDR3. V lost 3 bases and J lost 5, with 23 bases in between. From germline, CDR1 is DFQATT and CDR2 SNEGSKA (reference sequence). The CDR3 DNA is TGCAGTGCTAGGGCTAGCAAAGGGTGGGGGGGAGATCAGCCCCAGCATTTT. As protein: CSARASKGWGGDQPQHF.